One T cell receptor (beta chain) is described in this entry. Its antigen remains unknown. Produced via immunoSEQ multiplex PCR; TCRdb's table is partial and in-frame only. This repertoire shows approximately 75,000 clones, around 91% found once; its top ten account for 4%. These data originate in a study of graft-versus-host responses after intestinal transplantation. Study results and caveats: The marrow of recipients harbored GvH clones, and ileum or blood showed some of them first.

The CDR3 runs to 14 residues. V lost 6 bases and J 3 bases, leaving 13 bases between the germline ends. Germline CDR1 is LNHNV and CDR2 is YYDKDF (reference sequence). The sequencing here drew on unstimulated CD8+ T cells sorted from spleen or lymph node cells, taken before transplant. The receptor was isolated from a human donor who was the organ donor for an intestinal transplant. J is TRBJ2-3 and V is TRBV15; tentatively, D is TRBD2 (5 bases). The CDR3 nucleotides read TGTGCCACCAGGGGGATTCGGGAAACAGATACGCAGTATTTT. Translated: CATRGIRETDTQYF. The full variable domain, with the rest looked up from reference TRBV15 and TRBJ2-3, is DAMVIQNPRYQVTQFGKPVTLSCSQTLNHNVMYWYQQKSSQAPKLLFHYYDKDFNNEADTPDNFQSRRPNTSFCFLDIRSPGLGDTAMYLCATRGIRETDTQYFGPGTRLTVL.